The rows below give T cell receptor beta chains drawn from one sample of a study of shared clonotypes between healthy human individuals. Repertoires were generated with immunoSEQ multiplex PCR, while TCRdb's copy carries only in-frame clones and drops some. The sample gives more than 1,200,000 clones, approximately 98.5% of which show up once; approximately 0.4% is in the top ten. The sequencing input was naive CD4+ T cells sorted from blood. Receptor source: a man in his thirties or forties in good health. The CDR3 runs from the conserved cysteine through the conserved F or W. Fields, in order: D gene, clone size, V gene, J gene, CDR3 protein, CDR3 DNA. A D gene is named only where the DNA matches it firmly. A clone size is listed for some rows: how often the clone was seen (once, few, many), or a class if it is expanded.

TRBD2	.	TRBV5-4	TRBJ2-6	CASRELAGASGANVLTF	TGTGCCAGCAGAGAACTAGCGGGGGCCTCTGGGGCCAACGTCCTGACTTTC
TRBD2	once	TRBV6-5	TRBJ2-5	CASSHGLAGGETQYF	TGTGCCAGCAGCCATGGACTAGCGGGAGGCGAGACCCAGTACTTC
.	.	TRBV7-8	TRBJ2-1	CASRGDRDNEQFF	TGTGCCAGCAGGGGTGACAGAGACAATGAGCAGTTCTTC
.	.	TRBV5-1	TRBJ2-3	CASSLEIDTQYF	TGCGCCAGCAGCCTGGAAATAGATACGCAGTATTTT
.	.	TRBV16	TRBJ1-5	CASSQSRSYGNQPQHF	TGTGCCAGCAGCCAATCCCGCTCTTATGGCAATCAGCCCCAGCATTTT
.	.	TRBV18	TRBJ2-3	CASSPLSATSTDTQYF	TGTGCCAGCTCACCACTATCAGCTACAAGCACAGATACGCAGTATTTT
TRBD2	.	TRBV2	TRBJ2-3	CASSGGRTSGRLNTQYF	TGTGCCAGCAGTGGGGGAAGAACTAGCGGGAGGTTAAATACGCAGTATTTT
TRBD2	.	TRBV5-4	TRBJ2-5	CASSLVAGGLQETQYF	TGTGCCAGCAGCTTAGTGGCGGGAGGTCTCCAAGAGACCCAGTACTTC
TRBD1	.	TRBV9	TRBJ1-2	CASSLTGSRYTF	TGTGCCAGCAGCCTGACAGGGTCGCGCTACACCTTC
.	.	TRBV5-5	TRBJ2-1	CASSPSREQFF	TGTGCCAGCAGCCCCTCGAGGGAGCAGTTCTTC
.	.	TRBV18	TRBJ2-7	CASSRLTGVVYEQYF	TGTGCCAGCTCACGACTTACGGGAGTCGTCTACGAGCAGTACTTC
.	.	TRBV5-1	TRBJ1-4	CASSPNPGEKLFF	TGCGCCAGCAGCCCCAACCCGGGTGAAAAACTGTTTTTT
.	.	TRBV5-4	TRBJ2-1	CASSLGAREYNEQFF	TGTGCCAGCAGCTTGGGGGCGCGGGAATACAATGAGCAGTTCTTC
TRBD1	.	TRBV29-1	TRBJ1-5	CSVSTGINQPQHF	TGCAGCGTTTCGACAGGGATCAATCAGCCCCAGCATTTT
TRBD2	.	TRBV9	TRBJ2-7	CASSVGPGLAGFHSYEQYF	TGTGCCAGCAGCGTAGGTCCCGGACTAGCGGGATTTCACTCCTACGAGCAGTACTTC
.	.	TRBV10-3	TRBJ2-6	CAISDRGTRASGANVLTF	TGTGCCATCAGTGACCGGGGGACCCGAGCCTCTGGGGCCAACGTCCTGACTTTC
TRBD2	.	TRBV4-1	TRBJ2-7	CASSPRASAGANEQYF	TGCGCCAGCAGCCCCCGCGCGTCTGCGGGAGCCAACGAGCAGTACTTC
TRBD2	.	TRBV18	TRBJ2-3	CASSLGTSGRRDTQYF	TGTGCCAGCTCACTGGGGACTAGCGGGCGCCGAGATACGCAGTATTTT
.	.	TRBV19	TRBJ1-1	CASSIASVPKNTEAFF	TGTGCCAGTAGTATTGCATCGGTACCAAAGAACACTGAAGCTTTCTTT
TRBD1	.	TRBV6-1	TRBJ2-7	CASNNPTGGNYEQYF	TGTGCCAGCAACAACCCGACAGGGGGTAACTACGAGCAGTACTTC
.	.	TRBV30	TRBJ1-5	CAWSVKTVERPQHF	TGTGCCTGGAGTGTAAAGACCGTCGAGAGGCCCCAGCATTTT
.	.	TRBV5-1	TRBJ2-3	CASSLAVYTDTQYF	TGCGCCAGCAGCCTCGCCGTCTACACAGATACGCAGTATTTT
.	.	TRBV30	TRBJ2-1	CAWSDDSARAADEQFF	TGTGCCTGGAGTGACGACTCGGCCCGGGCTGCGGATGAGCAGTTCTTC
.	.	TRBV21-1	TRBJ2-7	CASSKEEAGVMKDEQYF	TGTGCCAGCAGCAAAGAGGAGGCAGGGGTGATGAAAGACGAGCAGTACTTC
TRBD1	.	TRBV15	TRBJ1-3	CATSGGQGTGNTIYF	TGTGCCACCAGCGGGGGACAGGGGACAGGAAACACCATATATTTT
.	.	TRBV30	TRBJ2-1	CAWSWGLQRYNEQFF	TGTGCCTGGAGTTGGGGGCTACAGCGATACAATGAGCAGTTCTTC
.	.	TRBV10-3	TRBJ1-5	CAISEQTQGVQPQHF	TGTGCCATCAGTGAGCAGACCCAAGGGGTACAGCCCCAGCATTTT
TRBD1	.	TRBV5-1	TRBJ2-7	CASKPPGRGLYEQYF	TGCGCCAGCAAACCCCCGGGCAGGGGGCTTTACGAGCAGTACTTC
TRBD1	.	TRBV28	TRBJ1-5	CASSPHLQGGSQPQHF	TGTGCCAGCAGCCCCCACCTACAGGGGGGCAGTCAGCCCCAGCATTTT
TRBD1	.	TRBV7-9	TRBJ1-3	CASSGYRGSGNTIYF	TGTGCCAGCAGCGGATACAGGGGCTCTGGAAACACCATATATTTT
TRBD2	.	TRBV5-4	TRBJ2-5	CASSQTSPQETQYF	TGTGCCAGCTCTCAGACTAGCCCTCAAGAGACCCAGTACTTC
.	.	TRBV5-4	TRBJ2-2	CASSLWAGDTGELFF	TGTGCCAGCAGCTTGTGGGCAGGGGACACCGGGGAGCTGTTTTTT
TRBD2	.	TRBV29-1	TRBJ2-1	CSHLISGSSYNEQFF	TGCAGCCATTTAATTAGCGGGAGCTCCTACAATGAGCAGTTCTTC
.	.	TRBV18	TRBJ2-3	CASSPPWDLGTDTQYF	TGTGCCAGCTCACCACCCTGGGACCTGGGCACAGATACGCAGTATTTT
TRBD2	.	TRBV5-4	TRBJ2-1	CASSPAGTSGANEQFF	TGTGCCAGCAGCCCAGCCGGGACTAGCGGGGCCAATGAGCAGTTCTTC
TRBD2	.	TRBV29-1	TRBJ2-3	CSVPTSGFTDTQYF	TGCAGCGTGCCAACTAGCGGTTTCACAGATACGCAGTATTTT
.	.	TRBV5-6	TRBJ1-2	CASSLASPGGYTF	TGTGCCAGCAGCTTGGCCTCTCCCGGGGGCTACACCTTC
.	.	TRBV4-3	TRBJ2-7	CASSPYREIDEQYF	TGCGCCAGCAGCCCTTACAGGGAAATCGACGAGCAGTACTTC
TRBD2	.	TRBV2	TRBJ2-1	CASREGRTSGSINEQFF	TGTGCCAGCAGGGAAGGAAGGACTAGCGGGTCTATTAATGAGCAGTTCTTC
.	.	TRBV10-3	TRBJ2-2	CAIRSGTGELFF	TGTGCCATTCGTAGCGGCACCGGGGAGCTGTTTTTT
.	.	TRBV18	TRBJ1-2	CASSPPGNYGYTF	TGTGCCAGCTCACCACCAGGGAATTATGGCTACACCTTC
TRBD1	.	TRBV27	TRBJ2-7	CASAPGDRAAYEQYF	TGTGCCAGCGCTCCTGGCGACAGGGCCGCCTACGAGCAGTACTTC
.	.	TRBV5-5	TRBJ2-7	CASSFYGSYEQYF	TGTGCCAGCAGCTTTTATGGCAGCTACGAGCAGTACTTC
.	.	TRBV28	TRBJ1-2	CASSADSAYGYTF	TGTGCCAGCAGTGCGGACAGTGCCTATGGCTACACCTTC
.	.	TRBV5-1	TRBJ1-2	CASRRDWQGGYTF	TGCGCCAGCAGGCGGGATTGGCAGGGGGGCTACACCTTC
TRBD1	.	TRBV9	TRBJ1-2	CASSTRAGTATASYGYTF	TGTGCCAGCAGCACCAGGGCCGGGACAGCGACCGCTAGCTATGGCTACACCTTC
TRBD1	.	TRBV6-1	TRBJ2-3	CASSRDRGLTDTQYF	TGTGCCAGCAGTCGGGACAGGGGTCTCACAGATACGCAGTATTTT
TRBD1	.	TRBV6-1	TRBJ1-2	CASSGWDRANYGYTF	TGTGCCAGCAGTGGCTGGGACAGGGCGAACTATGGCTACACCTTC
.	.	TRBV28	TRBJ2-1	CASSLSGYNEQFF	TGTGCCAGCAGTTTGTCCGGGTACAATGAGCAGTTCTTC
.	once	TRBV2	TRBJ1-2	CATTRDTDYGYTF	TGTGCTACTACCCGGGACACTGACTATGGCTACACCTTC
TRBD2	.	TRBV7-2	TRBJ2-6	CASSLYRGAGANVLTF	TGTGCCAGCAGCTTATACCGGGGGGCTGGGGCCAACGTCCTGACTTTC
.	.	TRBV5-1	TRBJ2-7	CASSLAGSLYEQYF	TGCGCCAGCAGCTTGGCCGGTTCCCTCTACGAGCAGTACTTC
.	.	TRBV18	TRBJ1-1	CASSPRAGTVNTEAFF	TGTGCCAGCTCCCCACGCGCTGGGACGGTGAACACTGAAGCTTTCTTT
.	.	TRBV5-1	TRBJ2-1	CASSPAPGQNEQFF	TGCGCCAGCAGCCCGGCCCCCGGCCAAAATGAGCAGTTCTTC
.	.	TRBV2	TRBJ2-1	CASSDPLIFQFF	TGTGCCAGCAGTGACCCACTAATCTTCCAGTTCTTC
TRBD2	.	TRBV4-1	TRBJ2-1	CASSQDFLRSGRYNEQFF	TGCGCCAGCAGCCAAGATTTTTTAAGGAGCGGGAGGTACAATGAGCAGTTCTTC
TRBD2	.	TRBV10-1	TRBJ2-1	CASSDSLAGDEQFF	TGCGCCAGCAGTGACTCGCTAGCGGGAGATGAGCAGTTCTTC